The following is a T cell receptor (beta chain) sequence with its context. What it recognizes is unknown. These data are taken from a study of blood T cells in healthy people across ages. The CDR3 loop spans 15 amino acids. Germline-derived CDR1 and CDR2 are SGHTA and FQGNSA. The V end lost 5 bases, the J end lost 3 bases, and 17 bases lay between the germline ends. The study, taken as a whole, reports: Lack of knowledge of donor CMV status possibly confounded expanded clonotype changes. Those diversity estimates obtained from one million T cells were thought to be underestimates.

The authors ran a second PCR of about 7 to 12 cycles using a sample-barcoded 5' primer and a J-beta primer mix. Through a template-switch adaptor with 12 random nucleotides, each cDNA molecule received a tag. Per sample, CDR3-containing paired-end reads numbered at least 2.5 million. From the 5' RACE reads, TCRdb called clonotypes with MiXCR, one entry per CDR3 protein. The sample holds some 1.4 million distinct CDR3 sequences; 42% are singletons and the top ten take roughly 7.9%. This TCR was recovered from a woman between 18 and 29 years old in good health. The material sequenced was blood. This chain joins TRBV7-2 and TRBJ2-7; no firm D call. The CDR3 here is CASSPFSESIYEQYF. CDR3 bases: TGTGCCAGCAGCCCCTTTTCGGAATCTATCTACGAGCAGTACTTC.